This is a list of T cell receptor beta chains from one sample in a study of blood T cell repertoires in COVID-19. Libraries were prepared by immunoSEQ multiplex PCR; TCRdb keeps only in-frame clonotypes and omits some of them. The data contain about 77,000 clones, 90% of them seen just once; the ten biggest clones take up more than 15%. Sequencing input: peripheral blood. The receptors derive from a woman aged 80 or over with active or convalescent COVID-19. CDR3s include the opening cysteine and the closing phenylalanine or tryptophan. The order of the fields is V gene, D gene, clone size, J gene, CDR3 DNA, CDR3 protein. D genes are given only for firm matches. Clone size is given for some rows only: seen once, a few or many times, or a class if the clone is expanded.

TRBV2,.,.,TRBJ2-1,TGTGCCAGCAGTCGGACAAGGGGCTCCTACAATGAGCAGTTCTTC,CASSRTRGSYNEQFF
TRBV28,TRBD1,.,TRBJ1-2,TGTGCCAGCAGTTTATCGGGACAGTTCTATGGCTACACCTTC,CASSLSGQFYGYTF
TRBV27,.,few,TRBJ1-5,TGTGCCAGCAGCCTTCGACAGAATCAGCCCCAGCATTTT,CASSLRQNQPQHF
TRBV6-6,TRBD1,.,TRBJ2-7,TGTGCCAGCAGCTGGGACAGGGACGAGCAGTACTTC,CASSWDRDEQYF
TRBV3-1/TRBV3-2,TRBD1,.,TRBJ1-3,TGTGCCAGCAGCCGGGACAGCTCTGGAAACACCATATATTTT,CASSRDSSGNTIYF
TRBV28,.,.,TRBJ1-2,TGTGCCAGCAGTTTGTCCAGGGCGGTAAGGGGCTACACCTTC,CASSLSRAVRGYTF
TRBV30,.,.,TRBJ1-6,TGTGCCTTAGAGGAGGGCAGGACACCCCTCCACTTT,CALEEGRTPLHF
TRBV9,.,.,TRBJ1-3,TGTGCCAGCAGCGGCAGGCATTCTGGAAACACCATATATTTT,CASSGRHSGNTIYF
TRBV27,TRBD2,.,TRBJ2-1,TGTGCCAGCAGCTCTAGCGGGGGGGCCTACAATGAGCAGTTCTTC,CASSSSGGAYNEQFF
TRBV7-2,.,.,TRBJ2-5,TGTGCCAGCAACTCGCTCACGGCAGGGGCTGAGACCCAGTACTTC,CASNSLTAGAETQYF
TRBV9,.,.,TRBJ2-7,TGTGCCAGCAGCGTAGATCAGGGTTACGAGCAGTACTTC,CASSVDQGYEQYF
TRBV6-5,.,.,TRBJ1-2,TGTGCCAGCAGTTTCGTTGGAGGTGGCTACACCTTC,CASSFVGGGYTF
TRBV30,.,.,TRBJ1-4,TGTGCCTGGAGGGATGAACAGGGCCCTAATGAAAAACTGTTTTTT,CAWRDEQGPNEKLFF
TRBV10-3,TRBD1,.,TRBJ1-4,TGTGCCATCAGTGAGACCAAGACAGGGAGGAACGAAAAACTGTTTTTT,CAISETKTGRNEKLFF
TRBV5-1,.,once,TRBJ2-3,TGCGCCAGCAGCTTCCTCGGGGGAAGCACAGATACGCAGTATTTT,CASSFLGGSTDTQYF
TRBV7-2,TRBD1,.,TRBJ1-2,TGTGCCAGCAGCTTAGACAGGGGGCCCTCAGGCTATGGCTACACCTTC,CASSLDRGPSGYGYTF
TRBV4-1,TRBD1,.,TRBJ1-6,TGCGCCAGCAGCCAAGTACCAGGGGGCTCTTCACCCCTCCACTTT,CASSQVPGGSSPLHF
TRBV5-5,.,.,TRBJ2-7,TGTGCCAGCAGCTTGGCCGAGGCTGCCTACGAGCAGTACTTC,CASSLAEAAYEQYF
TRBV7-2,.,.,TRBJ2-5,TGTGCCAGCAGCACAAACACCGGGGGCCAAGAGACCCAGTACTTC,CASSTNTGGQETQYF
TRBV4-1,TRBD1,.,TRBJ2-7,TGCGCCAGCAGCCACTCAGACAGGGGCTACGAGCAGTACTTC,CASSHSDRGYEQYF
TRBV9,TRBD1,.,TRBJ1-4,TGTGCCAGCAGCGCATACGTGGACAGGGGGAATGAAAAACTGTTTTTT,CASSAYVDRGNEKLFF
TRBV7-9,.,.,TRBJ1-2,TGTGCCAGCAGACCACAGGGTCACTATGGCTACACCTTC,CASRPQGHYGYTF
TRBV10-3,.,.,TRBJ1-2,TGTGCCATCAGTGAGTCGCCAGAAGCTAACTATGGCTACACCTTC,CAISESPEANYGYTF
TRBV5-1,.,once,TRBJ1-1,TGCGCCAGCAGCCCATACAGGGTGGGAAACACTGAAGCTTTCTTT,CASSPYRVGNTEAFF
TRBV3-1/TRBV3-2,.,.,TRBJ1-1,TGTGCCAGCAGCCGGGGGGGAGGAACTGAAGCTTTCTTT,CASSRGGGTEAFF
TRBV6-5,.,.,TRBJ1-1,TGTGCCAGCAGCCTAACAGTGAACACTGAAGCTTTCTTT,CASSLTVNTEAFF
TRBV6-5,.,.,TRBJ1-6,TGTGCCAGCAGTTCCCCCTCACAGGGAGGGAATTCACCCCTCCACTTT,CASSSPSQGGNSPLHF
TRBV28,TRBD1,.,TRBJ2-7,TGTGCCAGCAGTTTTACAGGACAGGGGGCTTACGAGCAGTACTTC,CASSFTGQGAYEQYF
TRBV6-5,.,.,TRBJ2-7,TGTGCCAGCAGTCTACAGGGATACGAGCAGTACTTC,CASSLQGYEQYF
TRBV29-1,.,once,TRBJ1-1,TGCAGCGTTCAAAGGGTGGGGCTTTACACTGAAGCTTTCTTT,CSVQRVGLYTEAFF
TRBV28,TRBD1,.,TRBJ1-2,TGTGCCAGCAGTTTAGGGGACAGGGATGGCTACACCTTC,CASSLGDRDGYTF
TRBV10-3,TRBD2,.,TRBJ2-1,TGTGCCATCAGTGATGGGACTACAGATGAGCAGTTCTTC,CAISDGTTDEQFF
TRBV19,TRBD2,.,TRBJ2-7,TGTGCCAGTAGTTCATGGACTAGCGGGGGGGCCTCGAGCGAGCAGTACTTC,CASSSWTSGGASSEQYF
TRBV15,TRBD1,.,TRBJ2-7,TGTGCCACCAGTCCCGGGACAGGGGGTGGAGAAGAGCAGTACTTC,CATSPGTGGGEEQYF
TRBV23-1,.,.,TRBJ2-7,TGCGCCAGCAGTCAATCGCGGGCCGGGGGGCGGGAGACCTACGAGCAGTACTTC,CASSQSRAGGRETYEQYF
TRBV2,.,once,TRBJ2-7,TGTGCCAGCAGTGAAGCGATCCGAACGGGCTACGAGCAGTACTTC,CASSEAIRTGYEQYF
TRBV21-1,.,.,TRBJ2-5,TGTGCCAGCAGCAAAGAGGCCCCAACCCTTTTGGGGGGGGGCAGTGGTGAGACCCAGTACTTC,CASSKEAPTLLGGGSGETQYF
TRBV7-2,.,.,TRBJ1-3,TGTGCCAGCAGCTTGATGGGGGCGCGAGGAAACACCATATATTTT,CASSLMGARGNTIYF
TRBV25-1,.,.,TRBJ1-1,TGTGCCAGTAGACGGGAGAACACTGAAGCTTTCTTT,CASRRENTEAFF
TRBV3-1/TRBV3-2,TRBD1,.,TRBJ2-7,TGTGCCAGCAGCCGAGACAGGGGGTTTGAGCAGTACTTC,CASSRDRGFEQYF
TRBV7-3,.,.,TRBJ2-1,TGTGCCAGCAGCGCCGGGGTCCACAATGAGCAGTTCTTC,CASSAGVHNEQFF
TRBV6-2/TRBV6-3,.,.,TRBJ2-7,TGTGCCAGCAGTTACGCAGGGCCCCCTTACGAGCAGTACTTC,CASSYAGPPYEQYF
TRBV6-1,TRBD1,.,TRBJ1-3,TGTGCCAGCAGTGAAGGGGGACAGGGGAAAGGGAACACCATATATTTT,CASSEGGQGKGNTIYF
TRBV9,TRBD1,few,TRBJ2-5,TGTGCCAGCAGTGGGACAGGGGGCGCGACCCAGTACTTC,CASSGTGGATQYF
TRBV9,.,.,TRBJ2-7,TGTGCCAGCAGCGCTGCCAGTAGCTCGGACGAGCAGTACTTC,CASSAASSSDEQYF